This is a list of T cell receptor beta chains from one sample in a study of T cells in Graves' hyperthyroidism and ophthalmopathy. TCRdb reprocessed the multiplex PCR reads via MiXCR and lists one record per CDR3 protein. The sample has some 270,000 distinct CDR3 sequences, roughly 15% seen once. Sequences were obtained from blood. The receptors come from a woman in her 40s with Graves' hyperthyroidism. Both conserved end residues are part of each CDR3. Each record gives: CDR3 DNA, CDR3 protein, D gene, clone size, CDR3 length, V gene, J gene. A D gene is named only where the DNA matches it firmly. Clone size is shown for a subset of rows, as once, few, many or a class of expanded clone.

cdr3_nt: TGTGCCACCAGTGAGGGAGATCAAGAGACCCAGTACTTC
cdr3_aa: CATSEGDQETQYF
d_call: NA
clone_size: many
cdr3_length: 13
v_call: TRBV24-1
j_call: TRBJ2-5

cdr3_nt: TGTGCCAGTAGTCAAACAGCGAGCACAGATACGCAGTATTTT
cdr3_aa: CASSQTASTDTQYF
d_call: NA
clone_size: NA
cdr3_length: 14
v_call: TRBV19
j_call: TRBJ2-3

cdr3_nt: TGTGCCAGCAGCTTGGGCCGGAGAGTAGATACGCAGTATTTT
cdr3_aa: CASSLGRRVDTQYF
d_call: NA
clone_size: many
cdr3_length: 14
v_call: TRBV11-2
j_call: TRBJ2-3

cdr3_nt: TGTGCCAGCAGTGCCCTACTAGACAATGAGCAGCTCTTC
cdr3_aa: CASSALLDNEQLF
d_call: NA
clone_size: NA
cdr3_length: 13
v_call: TRBV28
j_call: TRBJ2-1

cdr3_nt: TGTGCCAGCAGCTTTACAGGGGAAAGAGGCTACACCTTC
cdr3_aa: CASSFTGERGYTF
d_call: TRBD1
clone_size: NA
cdr3_length: 13
v_call: TRBV7-8
j_call: TRBJ1-2

cdr3_nt: TGTGCCACCAGCAGAGAAGGAGATACGCAGTATTTT
cdr3_aa: CATSREGDTQYF
d_call: NA
clone_size: many
cdr3_length: 12
v_call: TRBV15
j_call: TRBJ2-3

cdr3_nt: TGCGCCAGCAGCTTGGGGCGACTAGCGGGAGGGATGGAGACCCAGTACTTC
cdr3_aa: CASSLGRLAGGMETQYF
d_call: TRBD2
clone_size: NA
cdr3_length: 17
v_call: TRBV5-1
j_call: TRBJ2-5

cdr3_nt: TGTGCCTGTCTCAAGGACAGGGGCTATGGCTACACCTTC
cdr3_aa: CACLKDRGYGYTF
d_call: TRBD1
clone_size: NA
cdr3_length: 13
v_call: TRBV30
j_call: TRBJ1-2

cdr3_nt: TGTGCCAGCAGTTACACGGGTAGGGATGTGCAGTTCTTC
cdr3_aa: CASSYTGRDVQFF
d_call: NA
clone_size: many
cdr3_length: 13
v_call: TRBV6-6
j_call: TRBJ2-1

cdr3_nt: TGTGCCAGCAGCGTACTGACACAAAGGGGAGATACGCAGTATTTT
cdr3_aa: CASSVLTQRGDTQYF
d_call: NA
clone_size: NA
cdr3_length: 15
v_call: TRBV9
j_call: TRBJ2-3

cdr3_nt: TGCAGTGCCACGACGGGCAGAAATTCACCCCTCCACTTT
cdr3_aa: CSATTGRNSPLHF
d_call: NA
clone_size: many
cdr3_length: 13
v_call: TRBV20-1
j_call: TRBJ1-6

cdr3_nt: TGTGCCAGCAGCGTGTACGGGACAGTTGCAACTAATGAAAAACTGTTTTTT
cdr3_aa: CASSVYGTVATNEKLFF
d_call: TRBD1
clone_size: few
cdr3_length: 17
v_call: TRBV5-4
j_call: TRBJ1-4

cdr3_nt: TGTGCCACCAGAGAGTCAGGGGCCTATGGCTACACCTTC
cdr3_aa: CATRESGAYGYTF
d_call: NA
clone_size: NA
cdr3_length: 13
v_call: TRBV24-1
j_call: TRBJ1-2

cdr3_nt: TGTGCCAGCAGCGCCGGGGGGGGGCCGGGTTCTGGAAACACCATATATTTT
cdr3_aa: CASSAGGGPGSGNTIYF
d_call: NA
clone_size: NA
cdr3_length: 17
v_call: TRBV9
j_call: TRBJ1-3

cdr3_nt: TGTGCCAGCAGGGGATGGGGACTAGCGGATATCACAGATACGCAGTATTTT
cdr3_aa: CASRGWGLADITDTQYF
d_call: TRBD2
clone_size: many
cdr3_length: 17
v_call: TRBV11-3
j_call: TRBJ2-3

cdr3_nt: TGTGCCAGCAGCACGGAAGGGGTACGCAATCAGCCCCAGCATTTT
cdr3_aa: CASSTEGVRNQPQHF
d_call: NA
clone_size: many
cdr3_length: 15
v_call: TRBV7-2
j_call: TRBJ1-5

cdr3_nt: TGTGCCAGCAGTGCGGCAGGAAGAGGAAACACCATATATTTT
cdr3_aa: CASSAAGRGNTIYF
d_call: NA
clone_size: many
cdr3_length: 14
v_call: TRBV6-1
j_call: TRBJ1-3

cdr3_nt: TGTGCCAGCAGTCTGTATTATAGCGGGGGGCGCTACGAGCAGTACTTC
cdr3_aa: CASSLYYSGGRYEQYF
d_call: TRBD2
clone_size: few
cdr3_length: 16
v_call: TRBV6-1
j_call: TRBJ2-7

cdr3_nt: TGTGCCAGCCGTTACGAACAGGGAGAGACCCAGTACTTC
cdr3_aa: CASRYEQGETQYF
d_call: NA
clone_size: NA
cdr3_length: 13
v_call: TRBV6-5
j_call: TRBJ2-5

cdr3_nt: TGTGCCAGCAGTCATCCTTATAGCAATCAGCCCCAGCATTTT
cdr3_aa: CASSHPYSNQPQHF
d_call: NA
clone_size: many
cdr3_length: 14
v_call: TRBV12-3/TRBV12-4
j_call: TRBJ1-5

cdr3_nt: TGTGCCAGCAGTAGGCTTTTGGGCTACACCTTC
cdr3_aa: CASSRLLGYTF
d_call: NA
clone_size: NA
cdr3_length: 11
v_call: TRBV9
j_call: TRBJ1-2

cdr3_nt: TGTGCCACCAGGTGGCAGGGCGGAGATACGCAGTATTTT
cdr3_aa: CATRWQGGDTQYF
d_call: NA
clone_size: few
cdr3_length: 13
v_call: TRBV15
j_call: TRBJ2-3

cdr3_nt: TGTGCCAGTAGTATGGCTTCCCTTCCACCCACAGATACGCAGTATTTT
cdr3_aa: CASSMASLPPTDTQYF
d_call: NA
clone_size: few
cdr3_length: 16
v_call: TRBV19
j_call: TRBJ2-3

cdr3_nt: TGTGCCAGCAGCTCTAGCGGTGGGTTTTCTAGCACAGATACGCAGTATTTT
cdr3_aa: CASSSSGGFSSTDTQYF
d_call: TRBD2
clone_size: few
cdr3_length: 17
v_call: TRBV7-9
j_call: TRBJ2-3

cdr3_nt: TGTGCCAGCAGTGGGGGGACAGGGGGCCCCTATGGCTACACCTTC
cdr3_aa: CASSGGTGGPYGYTF
d_call: TRBD1
clone_size: many
cdr3_length: 15
v_call: TRBV2
j_call: TRBJ1-2

cdr3_nt: TGTGCCAGCAGTGAAGTGGAGGGACCCGGGGAGCTGTTTTTT
cdr3_aa: CASSEVEGPGELFF
d_call: NA
clone_size: many
cdr3_length: 14
v_call: TRBV2
j_call: TRBJ2-2

cdr3_nt: TGTGCCAGTAGTGCGACAGCGGACTATGGCTACACCTTC
cdr3_aa: CASSATADYGYTF
d_call: NA
clone_size: many
cdr3_length: 13
v_call: TRBV19
j_call: TRBJ1-2

cdr3_nt: TGTGCCTGGAGTGTACAGTCCTACACTGAAGCTTTCTTT
cdr3_aa: CAWSVQSYTEAFF
d_call: NA
clone_size: many
cdr3_length: 13
v_call: TRBV30
j_call: TRBJ1-1

cdr3_nt: TGTGCCAGTAGTATCGGCGGGGGAGGCTCCTACGAGCAGTACTTC
cdr3_aa: CASSIGGGGSYEQYF
d_call: TRBD2
clone_size: NA
cdr3_length: 15
v_call: TRBV19
j_call: TRBJ2-7

cdr3_nt: TGTGCCAGCAGTTTCGGCAGGGGCACTGAAGCTTTCTTT
cdr3_aa: CASSFGRGTEAFF
d_call: NA
clone_size: many
cdr3_length: 13
v_call: TRBV28
j_call: TRBJ1-1

cdr3_nt: TGTGCCAGCAGCCATGGGGACTCTCCACACGAGCAGTACTTC
cdr3_aa: CASSHGDSPHEQYF
d_call: NA
clone_size: few
cdr3_length: 14
v_call: TRBV5-4
j_call: TRBJ2-7

cdr3_nt: TGTGCCAGCAGCCAAGATCTTAGCGGCCTCACAGATACGCAGTATTTT
cdr3_aa: CASSQDLSGLTDTQYF
d_call: NA
clone_size: few
cdr3_length: 16
v_call: TRBV14
j_call: TRBJ2-3

cdr3_nt: TGTGCCAGCAGCCTGCAGTGGGGGAAGCAGTACTTC
cdr3_aa: CASSLQWGKQYF
d_call: NA
clone_size: NA
cdr3_length: 12
v_call: TRBV5-8
j_call: TRBJ2-7

cdr3_nt: TGTGCCAGCAGTTTCTTGGGACAGGCCCCTAACACTGAAGCTTTCTTT
cdr3_aa: CASSFLGQAPNTEAFF
d_call: TRBD1
clone_size: many
cdr3_length: 16
v_call: TRBV12-3/TRBV12-4
j_call: TRBJ1-1

cdr3_nt: TGTGCCAGCAGTGGTAGCAATGAGCAGTTCTTC
cdr3_aa: CASSGSNEQFF
d_call: NA
clone_size: many
cdr3_length: 11
v_call: TRBV2
j_call: TRBJ2-1

cdr3_nt: TGTGCCAGCAGCCGGGAAGCCGGGACCCGGACTGAAGCTTTCTTT
cdr3_aa: CASSREAGTRTEAFF
d_call: NA
clone_size: many
cdr3_length: 15
v_call: TRBV7-2
j_call: TRBJ1-1

cdr3_nt: TGCGCCACCTTGACTAGAGCCTACAATGAGCAGTTCTTC
cdr3_aa: CATLTRAYNEQFF
d_call: NA
clone_size: many
cdr3_length: 13
v_call: TRBV10-2
j_call: TRBJ2-1

cdr3_nt: TGTGCCAGTAGTAACTCGCTAGCGGGAGCAAGCTCCTACGAGCAGTACTTC
cdr3_aa: CASSNSLAGASSYEQYF
d_call: TRBD2
clone_size: NA
cdr3_length: 17
v_call: TRBV19
j_call: TRBJ2-7

cdr3_nt: TGTGCCAGCCTCCGCGTGTCTAAATGGCAGTTCTTC
cdr3_aa: CASLRVSKWQFF
d_call: NA
clone_size: many
cdr3_length: 12
v_call: TRBV3-1
j_call: TRBJ2-1

cdr3_nt: TGTGCCAGCAGCAACAGCTACCAAGAGACCCAGTACTTC
cdr3_aa: CASSNSYQETQYF
d_call: NA
clone_size: many
cdr3_length: 13
v_call: TRBV28
j_call: TRBJ2-5

cdr3_nt: TGCGCCAGTACGAACTCACCCGACAGGGGGGTCACTGAGCAGTTCTTC
cdr3_aa: CASTNSPDRGVTEQFF
d_call: TRBD1
clone_size: NA
cdr3_length: 16
v_call: TRBV5-1
j_call: TRBJ2-1

cdr3_nt: TGTGCCTGGAGTGTAGACCGAAGGACTGAAGCTTTCTTT
cdr3_aa: CAWSVDRRTEAFF
d_call: NA
clone_size: many
cdr3_length: 13
v_call: TRBV30
j_call: TRBJ1-1

cdr3_nt: TGTGCCAGCACAACCGGGACAGGGGATTCACCCCTCCACTTT
cdr3_aa: CASTTGTGDSPLHF
d_call: TRBD1
clone_size: NA
cdr3_length: 14
v_call: TRBV2
j_call: TRBJ1-6

cdr3_nt: TGTGCCAGCAGGGCCGGACAGGGGGCGACTAATGGAAAACTGTTTTTT
cdr3_aa: CASRAGQGATNGKLFF
d_call: TRBD1
clone_size: NA
cdr3_length: 16
v_call: TRBV25-1
j_call: TRBJ1-4

cdr3_nt: TGTGCCAGCAGCTTAAGGGCCCTAGCGGGTACTACCTACAATGAGCAGTTCTTC
cdr3_aa: CASSLRALAGTTYNEQFF
d_call: TRBD2
clone_size: NA
cdr3_length: 18
v_call: TRBV11-2
j_call: TRBJ2-1

cdr3_nt: TGTGCCATCAGGGCGGACAGGGGCGAGAAAGAGACCCAGTACTTC
cdr3_aa: CAIRADRGEKETQYF
d_call: TRBD1
clone_size: few
cdr3_length: 15
v_call: TRBV10-3
j_call: TRBJ2-5

cdr3_nt: TGTGCCAGCAGCTTGGCCGTTGGGGGGCGACTAGCCGCAAGTTCCACCTACGAGCAGTACTTC
cdr3_aa: CASSLAVGGRLAASSTYEQYF
d_call: NA
clone_size: many
cdr3_length: 21
v_call: TRBV5-6
j_call: TRBJ2-7

cdr3_nt: TGTGCCAGCAGCGTAGTGGGTTTCGGGCTTGATGGCTACACCTTC
cdr3_aa: CASSVVGFGLDGYTF
d_call: NA
clone_size: many
cdr3_length: 15
v_call: TRBV9
j_call: TRBJ1-2

cdr3_nt: TGTGCCAGTAGTGGGGACGGATATTCACCCCTCCACTTT
cdr3_aa: CASSGDGYSPLHF
d_call: NA
clone_size: many
cdr3_length: 13
v_call: TRBV19
j_call: TRBJ1-6

cdr3_nt: TGCGCCAGCAGCTTGGGACAGGGGCGGAACACCGGGGAGCTGTTTTTT
cdr3_aa: CASSLGQGRNTGELFF
d_call: TRBD1
clone_size: few
cdr3_length: 16
v_call: TRBV5-1
j_call: TRBJ2-2

cdr3_nt: TGTGCCTGGAGTGTAATCTCTGAAAAACTGTTTTTT
cdr3_aa: CAWSVISEKLFF
d_call: NA
clone_size: many
cdr3_length: 12
v_call: TRBV30
j_call: TRBJ1-4

cdr3_nt: TGTGCCAGCAGTTTGGAGCCATACTCTGGGGCCAACGTCCTGACTTTC
cdr3_aa: CASSLEPYSGANVLTF
d_call: NA
clone_size: NA
cdr3_length: 16
v_call: TRBV12-3/TRBV12-4
j_call: TRBJ2-6

cdr3_nt: TGTGCCTGGAGTGTCGGGCTCACCCTTGGGTACGAGCAGTACTTC
cdr3_aa: CAWSVGLTLGYEQYF
d_call: NA
clone_size: many
cdr3_length: 15
v_call: TRBV30
j_call: TRBJ2-7

cdr3_nt: TGTGCCAGCAGCCAAGGTCTTAGGGATACGCAGTATTTT
cdr3_aa: CASSQGLRDTQYF
d_call: NA
clone_size: few
cdr3_length: 13
v_call: TRBV3-1
j_call: TRBJ2-3

cdr3_nt: TGTGCCAGCAGTGAGATAAGGGACAGGGTAAATCATTTT
cdr3_aa: CASSEIRDRVNHF
d_call: TRBD1
clone_size: many
cdr3_length: 13
v_call: TRBV6-1
j_call: TRBJ1-5